These 16 T cell receptor beta chains were sequenced from one sample in a study of CXCR3-negative and CXCR3-positive naive CD8 T cells. Overall study findings and caveats: Naive CXCR3-positive cells had TRB CDR3s more hydrophobic than those of CXCR3-negative naive cells.

UMI-labeled 5' RACE TRB cDNA libraries were prepared from the cells. Using the 5' RACE reads, TCRdb records one entry per CDR3 protein without DNA. The sample is made up of tens of thousands of distinct CDR3 sequences, and the top ten hold around 0.82% of it. Antigens of these TCRs are unknown. Sequences were obtained from naive CXCR3+ CD8+ T cells from blood. Subset meaning: CD45RO-CCR7+CD27+CD95- naive CD8+ T cells expressing CXCR3 (TNR3+). All receptors derive from a human donor in good health. Some clones in this sample may be carry-over from other donors' samples.

The rearrangement joins TRBV29-1 to TRBJ2-7; the D call from TCRdb, TRBD1, cannot be confirmed without DNA. Germline values: CDR1 SQVTM, CDR2 ANQGSEA. CDR3 length: 13 residues. The CDR3 reads CSAYTGQHYEQYF.

The rearrangement links TRBV20-1 to TRBJ2-5; as DNA is missing, the TRBD2 call by TCRdb cannot be tested. Germline V gene lookup returns CDR1 DFQATT and CDR2 SNEGSKA (reference sequence). This CDR3 spans 16 amino acids. CDR3 loop: CSARGTSGGGGETQYF.

The chain recombines TRBV28 with TRBJ2-7; TCRdb's D call, TRBD2, is unchecked because there is no DNA. The CDR3 totals 18 residues. The V gene's germline CDR1 is MDHEN and CDR2 SYDVKM. CDR3 loop: CASSSPSGHRESPYEQYF.

The chain carries TRBV15 and TRBJ1-5; without DNA, the TCRdb call of TRBD1 cannot be checked. The germline V gene encodes CDR1 LNHNV and CDR2 YYDKDF (reference sequence). The CDR3 runs 15 residues. The CDR3 reads CATSKYRDQNQPQHF.

V gene TRBV19 combines with J gene TRBJ2-7. The CDR3 extends over 12 amino acids. The germline CDR1 and CDR2 sequences are LNHDA and SQIVND (reference sequence). CDR3 region: CASSSSLDEQYF.

CDR3 amino acids: CASSFQSSYNSPLHF. V is TRBV28 and J is TRBJ1-6. CDR3 length: 15 residues. Per germline, CDR1 MDHEN and CDR2 SYDVKM. The whole variable domain, remainder taken from reference TRBV28 and TRBJ1-6, is DVKVTQSSRYLVKRTGEKVFLECVQDMDHENMFWYRQDPGLGLRLIYFSYDVKMKEKGDIPEGYSVSREKKERFSLILESASTNQTSMYLCASSFQSSYNSPLHFGNGTRLTVT.

This chain joins TRBV25-1 and TRBJ1-1; the TCRdb call, TRBD1, lacks DNA for checking. Germline CDR1 and CDR2: MGHDK and SYGVNS. This CDR3 region has 11 residues. CDR3 protein: CASRGGVEAFF.

The chain employs TRBV7-9 and TRBJ2-7. Germline lookup yields CDR1 SEHNR and CDR2 FQNEAQ (reference sequence). The CDR3 has 15 residues. This chain's CDR3 is CASSLLALSSYEQYF. The full variable domain, its missing parts supplied by reference TRBV7-9 and TRBJ2-7, is DTGVSQNPRHKITKRGQNVTFRCDPISEHNRLYWYRQTLGQGPEFLTYFQNEAQLEKSRLLSDRFSAERPKGSFSTLEIQRTEQGDSAMYLCASSLLALSSYEQYFGPGTRLTVT.

V and J are TRBV6-5 and TRBJ2-1; the TCRdb D gene call, TRBD1, has no DNA to confirm it. Germline V gene data show CDR1 as MNHEY and CDR2 as SVGAGI. The CDR3 runs to 13 residues. CDR3 amino acids: CASSYEGDGEQFF.

The chain carries TRBV13 and TRBJ2-5; no DNA is available, so the TRBD1 call from TCRdb remains unchecked. Germline V gene sequence: CDR1 PRHDT, CDR2 FYEKMQ (reference sequence). This CDR3 has 18 amino acids. The CDR3 reads CASSLGPFPGQLQETQYF.

The gene calls are TRBV6-5 and TRBJ2-3; TCRdb gives TRBD1 as the D gene, but with no DNA this cannot be confirmed. The germline gives CDR1 MNHEY, CDR2 SVGAGI. The CDR3 extends over 15 amino acids. The CDR3 here is CASSYGGQGLDTQYF.

V gene TRBV28 combines with J gene TRBJ2-3; no DNA is available, so the TRBD1 call from TCRdb remains unchecked. From germline, CDR1 is MDHEN and CDR2 SYDVKM. The CDR3 has 15 residues. The CDR3 here is CASSQSQGRVDTQYF.

The V gene is TRBV28, the J gene TRBJ2-5; the D gene TCRdb calls, TRBD2, cannot be checked with no DNA. Germline-derived CDR1 and CDR2 are MDHEN and SYDVKM. This CDR3 region has 14 residues. The CDR3 protein is CASSFSAARETQYF.

The chain has TRBV20-1 and TRBJ2-1; TCRdb reports TRBD1, a call that lacks DNA to check it against. Looked up from germline, CDR1 is DFQATT and CDR2 is SNEGSKA (reference sequence). This CDR3 spans 18 amino acids. CDR3 protein: CSAIDPVLVPGLVDEQFF.

The chain carries TRBV11-2 and TRBJ2-1; TCRdb names TRBD1, which stays unverified in the absence of DNA. The CDR3 extends over 17 amino acids. Germline V gene data show CDR1 as SGHAT and CDR2 as FQNNGV. The CDR3 protein is CASSLDEGPYDLSEQFF.

This sequence joins TRBV29-1 and TRBJ2-7; TCRdb designates TRBD1, a call that cannot be tested without DNA. The V gene's germline CDR1 is SQVTM and CDR2 ANQGSEA. The CDR3 spans 15 residues. This CDR3 is CSVEVGRQGSYEQYF.